This TCR beta chain derives from a study of blood T cells in healthy people across ages. Whole-study results and caveats: While age rose, TCR beta diversity per million T cells dropped in a roughly linear way. Naive and antigen-experienced cells were not separated, limiting conclusive comparison.

This CDR3 has 17 residues. The germline V gene has CDR1 SGHRS and CDR2 YFSETQ. The second PCR ran about 7 to 12 cycles with a sample-barcoded 5' primer and J-beta primers. Each of the cDNA molecules was tagged by a template-switch adaptor with 12 random nucleotides. TCRdb re-derived calls from the 5' RACE reads in MiXCR, one entry per CDR3 protein. The sample shows 1.5 million to 2 million distinct CDR3 sequences, about 30% of them seen only once. Worth noting for this clonotype: What it binds is not known.

The chain uses TRBV5-1 and TRBJ2-5, with 9 bases matching TRBD2. TRBJ2-7 matches the DNA end more closely, so the J call is doubtful. Sequenced input: blood. The receptor comes from a young woman in good health. CDR3 amino acids: CASSHHAPGVAGAEQYF. CDR3 in DNA: TGCGCCAGCAGCCATCACGCCCCAGGGGTAGCGGGGGCCGAGCAGTACTTC.